These T cell receptor beta chains were read from a single sample in a study of T cell responses to AZD1222 COVID-19 vaccine. Profiling relied on immunoSEQ multiplex PCR, and the TCRdb table lists in-frame clones only, not all of them. The top ten clones hold roughly 1.3% of a sample with around 150,000 clones, roughly 92% of them seen once. Source: peripheral blood, taken 28 days after the second AZD1222 dose. These receptors were taken from an adult who received the AZD1222 COVID-19 vaccine. CDR3s include the opening cysteine and the closing phenylalanine or tryptophan. Each record gives: clone size, J gene, D gene, V gene, CDR3 DNA, CDR3 protein. The D gene is left open where the match is weak. Clone size, where shown, is once, few, many, or a class for clones that have expanded.

size: NA
J: TRBJ1-5
D: NA
V: TRBV4-1
DNA: TGCGCCAGCAGCCACCCGGTTAGCAATCAGCCCCAGCATTTT
CDR3: CASSHPVSNQPQHF

size: NA
J: TRBJ1-2
D: TRBD1
V: TRBV4-3
DNA: TGCGCCAGCAGCCAAGAAGGCCGGGACAGGGGGACTGGCTACACCTTC
CDR3: CASSQEGRDRGTGYTF

size: few
J: TRBJ2-1
D: TRBD2
V: TRBV25-1
DNA: TGTGCCAGCAGTGGTCGCCTAGCGGGGGGGAACAATGAGCAGTTCTTC
CDR3: CASSGRLAGGNNEQFF

size: NA
J: TRBJ1-1
D: TRBD1
V: TRBV6-2/TRBV6-3
DNA: TGTGCCAGCAGTCGACAGGGGCGGCCAGTGGCGGTCGGAGCTTTCTTT
CDR3: CASSRQGRPVAVGAFF

size: NA
J: TRBJ2-3
D: NA
V: TRBV7-2
DNA: TGTGCCAGCAGCTTATTAAGCACAGATACGCAGTATTTT
CDR3: CASSLLSTDTQYF

size: NA
J: TRBJ1-3
D: NA
V: TRBV3-1/TRBV3-2
DNA: TGTGCCAGCAGCCAGGCCTGGAACACCATATATTTT
CDR3: CASSQAWNTIYF

size: NA
J: TRBJ1-2
D: NA
V: TRBV7-2
DNA: TGTGCCAGCAGCCAGACTGTTATGGTCGGGGACTATGGCTACACCTTC
CDR3: CASSQTVMVGDYGYTF

size: NA
J: TRBJ1-5
D: NA
V: TRBV15
DNA: TGTGCCACCAGCAGAGAATTACAGGGTGGCGGTCAGCCCCAGCATTTT
CDR3: CATSRELQGGGQPQHF

size: NA
J: TRBJ2-5
D: NA
V: TRBV9
DNA: TGTGCCAGCGGGGAGGCGGACCAAGAGACCCAGTACTTC
CDR3: CASGEADQETQYF

size: NA
J: TRBJ1-5
D: NA
V: TRBV10-2
DNA: TGCGCCAGCAGCCCCGGGAGCAGCAATCAGCCCCAGCATTTT
CDR3: CASSPGSSNQPQHF

size: NA
J: TRBJ1-4
D: NA
V: TRBV19
DNA: TGTGCCAGTAGTGAACAGGGTTGGGTTGCAACTAATGAAAAACTGTTTTTT
CDR3: CASSEQGWVATNEKLFF

size: once
J: TRBJ2-2
D: NA
V: TRBV6-2/TRBV6-3
DNA: TGTGCCAGCAGTTATTCGGGAACAACCGGGGAGCTGTTTTTT
CDR3: CASSYSGTTGELFF

size: NA
J: TRBJ2-7
D: TRBD1
V: TRBV9
DNA: TGTGCCAGCAGCGCCACCGGGACAGGGGCCTACGAGCAGTACTTC
CDR3: CASSATGTGAYEQYF

size: NA
J: TRBJ1-1
D: NA
V: TRBV9
DNA: TGTGCCAGCAGCGACCCCTTAAGGGGAGGTACTGAAGCTTTCTTT
CDR3: CASSDPLRGGTEAFF

size: NA
J: TRBJ2-3
D: NA
V: TRBV5-5
DNA: TGTGCCAGCAGCCCAATCACAGATACGCAGTATTTT
CDR3: CASSPITDTQYF

size: NA
J: TRBJ1-6
D: NA
V: TRBV9
DNA: TGTGCCAGCAGCGTAGTCGGCACGGCAGGTTCACCCCTCCACTTT
CDR3: CASSVVGTAGSPLHF

size: NA
J: TRBJ2-7
D: TRBD2
V: TRBV6-1
DNA: TGTGCCAGCAGTGAATGGGGGACTAGTAAGCCTGCTGGCTACGAGCAGTACTTC
CDR3: CASSEWGTSKPAGYEQYF

size: NA
J: TRBJ1-1
D: NA
V: TRBV15
DNA: TGTGCCACCAGCGTAGAAACAGGGCTCCACACTGAAGCTTTCTTT
CDR3: CATSVETGLHTEAFF

size: NA
J: TRBJ2-5
D: NA
V: TRBV7-9
DNA: TGTGCCAGCAGCTTAGCGACCCAAGAGACCCAGTACTTC
CDR3: CASSLATQETQYF

size: NA
J: TRBJ1-5
D: TRBD1
V: TRBV6-2/TRBV6-3
DNA: TGTGCCAGCAGTTACGACAGGGGCAACCAGCCCCAGCATTTT
CDR3: CASSYDRGNQPQHF